This T cell receptor beta chain was retrieved from a study of CD8+ T cells in alopecia areata. Study-wide results and caveats: Compared with normal scalp, lesional scalp had higher clonality and more expanded CD8+ clones.

CDR1 and CDR2 from the germline V gene are MGHDK and SYGVNS. Unmatched junction bases numbered 5, after V lost 3 bases and J lost 7 bases. The length of the CDR3 is 14 residues. As regards this clone: The antigen remains undetermined.

The authors extracted RNA and reverse transcribed it into cDNA as the sequencing template. This table comes from immunoSEQ multiplex PCR, and its TCRdb copy is limited to in-frame clones, with some not included. The sample includes over 85,000 clones, less than 50% of them seen just once. The V gene is TRBV25-1, the J gene TRBJ1-5; 8 bases map to TRBD1. Sequencing was carried out using CD4+ T cells sorted from blood. The receptor's source is a human donor with alopecia areata. The CDR3 here is CASSETGEGQPQHF. The CDR3 region has the DNA TGTGCCAGCAGTGAGACAGGGGAAGGACAGCCCCAGCATTTT.